These 9 T cell receptor beta chains were all obtained from the same sample, sequenced in a study of T-cell reconstitution after alpha-beta-depleted transplantation in children. It was with unique molecular identifiers that the TCRbeta library was prepared. TCRdb reprocessed the PCR reads with MiXCR, giving one entry per CDR3 protein. The sample has about 400,000 distinct CDR3 sequences; about 14% are singletons. Sequencing was performed on PBMCs, taken from the stem cell graft. The receptor source for this set is a human donor who donated a stem cell graft to a child with Fanconi anemia.

This clonotype was found a few times. The chain combines TRBV5-1 with TRBJ1-1; D gene uncertain. The length of the CDR3 is 15 residues. The germline V gene encodes CDR1 SGHRS and CDR2 YFSETQ. The V end lost 0 bases, the J end lost 1 base, and 10 bases lay between the germline ends. CDR3 bases: TGCGCCAGCAGCTTGGGCTACACGCAGAACACTGAAGCTTTCTTT. Its translation: CASSLGYTQNTEAFF.

This clonotype showed up many times. This chain links TRBV5-1 with TRBJ1-1, with D uncertain. This CDR3 has 16 amino acids. V was shortened by 3 bases and J by 2 bases, with 17 bases between the two germline ends. Germline values: CDR1 SGHRS, CDR2 YFSETQ. Written as DNA, the CDR3 is TGCGCCAGCAGCTCGAACTTAGGTCTGGGAAACACTGAAGCTTTCTTT. It yields the protein CASSSNLGLGNTEAFF.

The V and J genes are TRBV10-3 and TRBJ2-3; 10 nucleotides align to TRBD1. The CDR3 has 14 residues. V lost 7 bases to trimming and J lost 3 bases; unmatched junction nucleotides: 4. From germline, CDR1 is ENHRY and CDR2 SYGVKD. The CDR3, as DNA: TGTGCCATCACTGTGGACAGGGGGACAGATACGCAGTATTTT. Amino acids: CAITVDRGTDTQYF.

This clonotype was recorded a few times. This sequence joins TRBV25-1 and TRBJ2-5; no reliable D call. V lost 4 bases, J lost 2 bases, and 8 bases lay in between. Looked up from germline, CDR1 is MGHDK and CDR2 is SYGVNS. This CDR3 contains 13 residues. CDR3 sequence (DNA): TGTGCCAGCAGTGTGGCAGGTCAAGAGACCCAGTACTTC. Translation: CASSVAGQETQYF.

There are a few counts of this clonotype. The V gene is TRBV29-1, the J gene TRBJ1-1; D may be TRBD1 (5 bases). From germline, CDR1 is SQVTM and CDR2 ANQGSEA. V was cut by 0 bases and J by 8 bases, with 19 bases left in between. The CDR3 runs to 15 residues. The CDR3 DNA reads TGCAGCGTTGAAGATCCTCGCGGGACTCCCTCGGAAGCTTTCTTT. It yields the protein CSVEDPRGTPSEAFF.

This clonotype was observed a handful of times. The chain is built from TRBV18 and TRBJ2-1; perhaps D is TRBD1 or TRBD2 (5 bases each). Between the trimmed V and J ends, which lost 6 bases and 9 bases, there was a span of 15 bases. The CDR3 runs 13 residues. CDR1 is KGHSH, CDR2 LQKENI, per germline. CDR3 bases: TGTGCCAGCTCCCGGGGTTTTCAGGGTGAGCAGTTCTTC. This gives the protein CASSRGFQGEQFF. Combining the CDR3 with reference TRBV18 and TRBJ2-1 gives the whole variable domain NAGVMQNPRHLVRRRGQEARLRCSPMKGHSHVYWYRQLPEEGLKFMVYLQKENIIDESGMPKERFSAEFPKEGPSILRIQQVVRGDSAAYFCASSRGFQGEQFFGPGTRLTVL.

The table lists this clonotype with many counts. The chain joins TRBV7-8 to TRBJ2-3; 7 bases map to TRBD1. CDR1 SGHVS and CDR2 FQNEAQ come from the germline V gene. The CDR3 covers 18 residues. V lost 5 bases to trimming and J lost 0 bases; unmatched junction nucleotides: 14. The CDR3 DNA reads as TGTGCCAGCAGCCCCAGCAAGCCGGACAGGTCTAGCACAGATACGCAGTATTTT. The encoded protein is CASSPSKPDRSSTDTQYF.

This chain uses TRBV5-1 with TRBJ1-4, with TRBD1 as a possible D gene (6 bases). Trimming stripped 0 bases from V and 4 bases from J, with 10 bases between. Per germline, CDR1 SGHRS and CDR2 YFSETQ. This CDR3 is 15 amino acids long. This CDR3 reads CASSLEQGINEKLFF. In DNA, the CDR3 is TGCGCCAGCAGCTTGGAGCAGGGGATTAATGAAAAACTGTTTTTT. Complete variable domain (other parts from reference TRBV5-1 and TRBJ1-4): KAGVTQTPRYLIKTRGQQVTLSCSPISGHRSVSWYQQTPGQGLQFLFEYFSETQRNKGNFPGRFSGRQFSNSRSEMNVSTLELGDSALYLCASSLEQGINEKLFFGSGTQLSVL.

This clonotype has a handful of counts. The V gene is TRBV2, the J gene TRBJ2-5; no reliable D call. Germline CDR1 and CDR2: SNHLY and FYNNEI. The CDR3 runs to 12 residues. Between the trimmed V and J ends, which lost 5 bases and 3 bases, there was a span of 7 bases. In DNA form, the CDR3 reads TGTGCCAGCAGTTACACAGAAGAGACCCAGTACTTC. It translates to CASSYTEETQYF. Drawing the rest from reference TRBV2 and TRBJ2-5, the complete variable domain is EPEVTQTPSHQVTQMGQEVILRCVPISNHLYFYWYRQILGQKVEFLVSFYNNEISEKSEIFDDQFSVERPDGSNFTLKIRSTKLEDSAMYFCASSYTEETQYFGPGTRLLVL.